This note documents a single T cell receptor beta chain sequence. Which antigen it targets is not known. Base qualities were left out, and no much larger clone turns up one base away. Relative to germline, V is 0 bases shorter and J is 3 bases shorter, with 9 bases between their ends. Inclusive of the bounding cysteine and phenylalanine, the CDR3 is 14 residues long. Only CDR3 DNA is held: 42 bases, read in frame from base 1. Sequences LNHNV (CDR1) and YYDKDF (CDR2) are obtained from the germline V gene (reference sequence). RNA was extracted using the RNeasy kit, and roughly 0.5 to 1 ug of the RNA was reverse transcribed with random hexamers. TCR beta CDR3 regions were amplified with the immunoSEQ multiplex PCR assay covering 54 Vbeta and 13 Jbeta segments. PCR amplification bias was corrected by using a synthetic template baseline for primer optimization and computational correction. The source study handled its data this way. Reads were annotated to V, D and J genes per IMGT and analyzed with immunoSEQ Analyzer, keeping only productive sequences. To calculate clonality, Shannon entropy was normalized by log2 of the number of productive unique sequences and then subtracted from one. For each patient and control, public and private clones were evaluated within the 100 most prevalent clones. A clone was defined as Susac-specific if it was absent from the healthy and MS cohorts, from roughly 980 published viral clones and from other ImmuneACCESS disease sequences. TCRdb cleaned the public reads at Q25 with fastp, built clones with MiXCR and kept in-frame beta chains. CDR3 protein duplicates are merged, each entry listing the most common genes and DNA. Clone size and V and J calls follow TCRdb, not the original study. Here the sample has around 190,000 distinct CDR3 sequences; roughly 94% occur a single time. Jointly, the top ten make up roughly 0.12% of the sample.

The record originates from a study of CD8 T cells in Susac syndrome (dated 2019 in TCRdb). Regarding the study in general: Among the sequenced Susac syndrome patients, more than 5 had clinically active disease and 8 or 9 were in clinical remission. At blood withdrawal, Susac syndrome patients were either therapy-naive, taking corticosteroids (in some cases with IVIg as well), or taking IVIg alone. The study used repertoire sequencing to test whether antigen drove CD8+ T cell activation and differentiation in Susac syndrome.

High-throughput TCR beta sequencing profiled peripheral blood CD8+ and CD4+ T cells from healthy donors, Susac syndrome patients and multiple sclerosis patients. Recently defined diagnostic criteria for definite or probable disease were met by the Susac syndrome patients. Bulk CD8+ and CD4+ T cells were purified by magnetic negative isolation, while CD8+ TEMRA cells were enriched using FACS. Blood was drawn into EDTA tubes, processed within 24 hours, and PBMCs were isolated by density gradient centrifugation. PBMCs intended for TCR sequencing were frozen in liquid nitrogen and were later thawed in a 37 degrees C water bath. Purity of sorted or isolated CD4+, CD8+ and CD8+ TEMRA cells was at least 90%. Overall results and qualifications from the work: The study acknowledged that relatively few individuals were included in the TCR sequencing and HLA analysis. No clonal expansion was detected in the CD4+ T cell repertoire of Susac syndrome patients.

Sequencing input: CD4+ T cells from PBMCs. This receptor was obtained from a human donor with Susac syndrome. The sequence links TRBV15 to TRBJ2-7; tentative D gene TRBD1, with 6 bases matching. The DNA sequence follows: TGTGCCACCAGCAGAGATCAACAGGGCTACGAGCAGTACTTC. It translates as CATSRDQQGYEQYF.